The 10 T cell receptor beta chains below all came from one sample that was sequenced in a study of identical twins (dated by TCRdb to about 2016). Library preparation employed 5' RACE. TCRdb records Illumina HiSeq 2000 as the sequencer. Using fastp trimming at Q25 and MiXCR clonotype assembly, TCRdb reanalyzed the public sequencing data and kept in-frame beta chains. For every CDR3 protein sequence, its rows merge into one entry that carries the most common genes and DNA. The sample table lists 550,000 to 700,000 distinct CDR3 sequences, approximately 10% of them with a count of one. Approximately 3.2% of the sample rests with the top ten. The sample also formed part of further work on yellow fever vaccine responses in identical twins.

The material sequenced was PBMCs. The receptor source for this set is a woman between 18 and 30 years old in good health.

This chain connects TRBV12-3 or TRBV12-4 to TRBJ2-7; the match to TRBD2 covers 7 bases. The CDR3 length is 16 residues. V lost 3 bases to trimming and J lost 6 bases; unmatched junction nucleotides: 14. This CDR3 is CASSFLAGETDGEQYF. Here the CDR3 DNA reads TGTGCCAGCAGTTTCCTGGCGGGGGAGACCGACGGCGAGCAGTACTTC.

This clonotype has ten or more counts. This chain joins TRBV9 and TRBJ1-5, with TRBD1 identical over 9 bases. The CDR3 totals 20 residues. Germline CDR1 SGDLS, CDR2 YYNGEE. With 4 bases clipped from V and 4 bases from J, the junction kept 21 bases outside the gene matches. The CDR3 nucleotides read TGTGCCAGCAGCCAACAACGTCTCCTCCAAGGGGACAGGGAAAATCAGCCCCAGCATTTT. This encodes CASSQQRLLQGDRENQPQHF.

The genes are TRBV7-2 and TRBJ2-2; D call uncertain. Germline CDR1 is SGHTA and CDR2 is FQGNSA. The CDR3 extends over 15 amino acids. Between the trimmed V and J ends, which lost 4 bases and 2 bases, there was a span of 11 bases. CDR3 nucleotide sequence: TGTGCCAGCAGCTGGGGTCAGGAAAACACCGGGGAGCTGTTTTTT. Encoded protein: CASSWGQENTGELFF.

A few counts support this clonotype. The chain couples TRBV11-2 to TRBJ1-1; 9 bases map to TRBD1. Trimming cost V 2 bases and J 11 bases; bases outside gene matches: 9. Germline assignment: CDR1 SGHAT and CDR2 FQNNGV. This CDR3 comprises 14 residues. CDR3 DNA sequence: TGTGCCAGCAGCTTAAGTGGGACAGGGTTATTCGCTTTCTTT. Its protein is CASSLSGTGLFAFF.

This clonotype was recorded a few times. V usage is TRBV15 and J usage is TRBJ1-1; a weak D match, TRBD1 (6 bases). Germline V gene sequence: CDR1 LNHNV, CDR2 YYDKDF (reference sequence). The CDR3 spans 12 residues. Deletions cut 4 bases from V and 11 bases from J, with 14 bases between. This CDR3 reads CATSKRSGEAFF. The CDR3 DNA is TGTGCCACCAGCAAACGATCAGGGGAGGCTTTCTTT.

This clonotype was found a few times. The gene calls are TRBV4-1 and TRBJ2-7, with TRBD2 matching over 8 bases. Trimming at V came to 0 bases and at J to 3 bases, leaving 19 bases not matched to a gene. CDR1 is MGHRA and CDR2 is YSYEKL in the germline V gene. The CDR3 totals 20 residues. CDR3 amino acids: CASSQDERSGSLGAHYEQYF. The CDR3 DNA follows: TGCGCCAGCAGCCAAGATGAGAGGAGCGGGAGCTTAGGGGCCCACTACGAGCAGTACTTC.

This sequence joins TRBV12-3 or TRBV12-4 and TRBJ1-6; D is uncertain. V lost 3 bases and J lost 7, with 10 bases in between. This CDR3 has 14 amino acids. The CDR3 protein is CASSFGRKNSPLHF. In DNA, the CDR3 is TGTGCCAGCAGTTTTGGACGGAAGAATTCACCCCTCCACTTT.

The table lists this clonotype with many counts. V is TRBV29-1 and J is TRBJ2-5; 9 bases match TRBD2. The CDR3 consists of 13 residues. CDR1 is SQVTM, CDR2 ANQGSEA, per germline. CDR3 DNA sequence: TGCAGTTCCCGGAGCGGGAGGTGGGAGACCCAGTACTTC. Translation gives CSSRSGRWETQYF. The variable domain in full, completed from reference TRBV29-1 and TRBJ2-5, reads SAVISQKPSRDICQRGTSLTIQCQVDSQVTMMFWYRQQPGQSLTLIATANQGSEATYESGFVIDKFPISRPNLTFSTLTVSNMSPEDSSIYLCSSRSGRWETQYFGPGTRLLVL.

This chain joins TRBV5-1 and TRBJ2-5; TRBD1 matches 7 bases. The trim removed 4 bases at V and 10 bases at J, leaving 16 bases unmatched. Germline assignment: CDR1 SGHRS and CDR2 YFSETQ. This CDR3 has 15 residues. In DNA form, the CDR3 reads TGCGCCAGCAGCACTGCAATCGGGACAGCCCTTATCCAGTACTTC. Residues: CASSTAIGTALIQYF.

This clonotype has more than one count but fewer than ten. This chain links TRBV14 with TRBJ2-2; D gene uncertain. From germline, CDR1 is SGHDN and CDR2 FVKESK. The CDR3 loop spans 15 amino acids. The V end was cut by 0 bases, the J end by 2 bases, with 7 bases between. The CDR3 here is CASSQDLSNTGELFF. DNA of the CDR3: TGTGCCAGCAGCCAAGATCTCAGTAACACCGGGGAGCTGTTTTTT.